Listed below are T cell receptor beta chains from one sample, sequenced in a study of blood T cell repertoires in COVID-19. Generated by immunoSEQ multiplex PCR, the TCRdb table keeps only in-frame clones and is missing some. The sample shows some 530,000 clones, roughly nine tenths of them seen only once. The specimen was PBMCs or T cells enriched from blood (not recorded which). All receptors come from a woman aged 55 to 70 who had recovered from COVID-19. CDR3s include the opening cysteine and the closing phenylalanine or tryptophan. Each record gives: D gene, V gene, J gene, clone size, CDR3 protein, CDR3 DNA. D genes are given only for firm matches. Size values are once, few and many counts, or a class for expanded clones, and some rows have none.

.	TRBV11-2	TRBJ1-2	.	CASSRGGIEANYGYTF	TGTGCCAGCAGCCGGGGGGGGATAGAAGCTAACTATGGCTACACCTTC
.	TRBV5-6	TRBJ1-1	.	CASTRGVTEAFF	TGTGCCAGCACTCGCGGGGTCACTGAAGCTTTCTTT
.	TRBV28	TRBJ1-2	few	CASYGGGATPNYGYTF	TGTGCCAGCTACGGAGGGGGGGCAACCCCTAACTATGGCTACACCTTC
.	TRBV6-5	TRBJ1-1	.	CAVRRGGGNTEAFF	TGTGCCGTCCGTCGGGGAGGGGGGAACACTGAAGCTTTCTTT
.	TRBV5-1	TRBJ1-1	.	CASSVDMNTEAFF	TGCGCCAGCAGCGTGGATATGAACACTGAAGCTTTCTTT
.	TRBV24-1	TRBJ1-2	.	CATSDYRVGGYTF	TGTGCCACCAGTGACTACAGGGTAGGAGGCTACACCTTC
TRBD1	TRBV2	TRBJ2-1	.	CASIGQGANEQFF	TGTGCCAGCATTGGACAGGGGGCAAATGAGCAGTTCTTC
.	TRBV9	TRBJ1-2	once	CASSVQGGFYGYTF	TGTGCCAGCAGCGTCCAGGGAGGGTTCTATGGCTACACCTTC
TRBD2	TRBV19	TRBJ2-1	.	CASIRTSGGVFSGEQFF	TGTGCCAGTATTCGGACTAGCGGGGGGGTTTTTTCGGGTGAGCAGTTCTTC
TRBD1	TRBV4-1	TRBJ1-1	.	CASSQDTRGRTEAFF	TGCGCCAGCAGCCAAGATACAAGGGGGCGAACTGAAGCTTTCTTT
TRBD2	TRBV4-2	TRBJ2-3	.	CASSQGSSGGSTDTQYF	TGTGCCAGCAGCCAAGGGAGTTCGGGGGGGAGCACAGATACGCAGTATTTT
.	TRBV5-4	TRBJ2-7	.	CASSPGHLTYEQYF	TGTGCCAGCAGCCCGGGACACCTCACCTACGAGCAGTACTTC
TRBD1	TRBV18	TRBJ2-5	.	CASSPPLGTDDQETQYF	TGTGCCAGCTCACCACCGCTTGGGACAGACGATCAAGAGACCCAGTACTTC
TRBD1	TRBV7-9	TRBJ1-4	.	CASSRGQGATNEKLFF	TGTGCCAGCAGCCGAGGACAGGGGGCGACTAATGAAAAACTGTTTTTT
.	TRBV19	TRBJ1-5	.	CASSIGGAGNRPQHF	TGTGCCAGTAGTATAGGGGGTGCGGGGAATCGGCCCCAGCATTTT
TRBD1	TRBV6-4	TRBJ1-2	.	CASSPGQGNGYTF	TGTGCCAGCAGCCCGGGACAGGGGAATGGCTACACCTTC
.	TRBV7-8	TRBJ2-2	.	CASSLREGSNTGELFF	TGTGCCAGCAGCTTACGTGAGGGATCGAACACCGGGGAGCTGTTTTTT
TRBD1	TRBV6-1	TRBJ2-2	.	CASSELDRGNTGELFF	TGTGCCAGCAGTGAACTGGACAGGGGGAACACCGGGGAGCTGTTTTTT
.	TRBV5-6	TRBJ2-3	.	CASSSGLTDTQYF	TGTGCCAGCAGCTCCGGACTTACAGATACGCAGTATTTT
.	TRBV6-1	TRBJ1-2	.	CASSWDSGSSLGYTF	TGTGCCAGCAGTTGGGACTCAGGGAGTTCTCTTGGCTACACCTTC
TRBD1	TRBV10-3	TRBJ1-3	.	CAINSGQGTIYF	TGTGCCATCAATTCGGGACAGGGTACCATATATTTT
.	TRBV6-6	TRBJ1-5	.	CASSVQGRWQPQHF	TGTGCCAGCAGTGTACAGGGTCGTTGGCAGCCCCAGCATTTT
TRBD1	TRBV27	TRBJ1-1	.	CASSLGTGGSTEAFF	TGTGCCAGCAGTTTAGGGACAGGGGGTAGTACTGAAGCTTTCTTT